This TCR beta chain was sequenced in a study of T cell responses to AZD1222 COVID-19 vaccine. The V gene end was trimmed by 3 bases and the J gene end by 2 bases; junction bases not matched to a gene: 13. The CDR3 sequence is 17 residues long. The germline CDR1 and CDR2 sequences are MNHNS and SASEGT. This table comes from immunoSEQ multiplex PCR, and its TCRdb copy is limited to in-frame clones, with some not included. The repertoire holds roughly 80,000 clones, with roughly 89% as singletons. The chain joins TRBV6-1 to TRBJ2-7; 7 bases are shared with TRBD2. This TCR was recovered from an adult who received the AZD1222 COVID-19 vaccine. This sample comprised peripheral blood, obtained 28 days after the second AZD1222 dose. Written as DNA, the CDR3 is TGTGCCAGCAGTGACCCCTCCGTAGCGGGCCCTCCCTACGAGCAGTACTTC. Its protein is CASSDPSVAGPPYEQYF.